This is a list of T cell receptor beta chains from one sample in a study of shared clonotypes between healthy human individuals. This table comes from immunoSEQ multiplex PCR, and its TCRdb copy is limited to in-frame clones, with some not included. The sample has around 990,000 clones; approximately 77% are singletons. The sequencing input was memory CD4+ T cells from PBMCs. The source is a man younger than 35 in good health. Some clones in this sample may be carry-over from other donors' samples. Both conserved end residues are part of each CDR3. A D gene is named only where the DNA matches it firmly. Expanded clones are given a class, and other clones once, few, many or no size at all.

TRBD2,TRBV4-1,TRBJ2-5,once,CASSSELAGRQTQYF,TGCGCCAGCAGCTCCGAATTAGCGGGAAGGCAGACCCAGTACTTC
.,TRBV19,TRBJ2-1,.,CASISYSEQFF,TGTGCCAGTATCTCCTATAGTGAGCAGTTCTTC
TRBD2,TRBV4-3,TRBJ2-1,.,CASSQDLGEGVEQFF,TGCGCCAGCAGCCAAGATTTGGGGGAGGGCGTAGAGCAGTTCTTC
.,TRBV4-3,TRBJ1-2,.,CASSQGPLGGYTF,TGCGCCAGCAGCCAAGGGCCCTTGGGGGGCTACACCTTC
.,TRBV27,TRBJ2-1,.,CASKWYNEQFF,TGTGCCAGCAAGTGGTACAATGAGCAGTTCTTC
.,TRBV28,TRBJ1-5,.,CGVKSESRSSPAQHF,TGTGGGGTCAAGTCCGAGTCCCGGAGCTCACCGGCCCAGCATTTT
TRBD2,TRBV4-3,TRBJ2-5,.,CASSQDGLAAQETQYF,TGCGCCAGCAGCCAAGATGGGCTAGCGGCACAAGAGACCCAGTACTTC
.,TRBV2,TRBJ2-3,.,CASSESGGLAQYF,TGTGCCAGCAGTGAATCCGGGGGTTTAGCGCAGTATTTT
TRBD1,TRBV27,TRBJ2-7,many,CASSLKRTGGNPYEQYF,TGTGCCAGCAGTTTGAAACGGACAGGGGGCAATCCCTACGAGCAGTACTTC
TRBD2,TRBV5-1,TRBJ2-1,.,CASSLVASGTDEQFF,TGCGCCAGCAGCTTGGTGGCTAGCGGGACTGATGAGCAGTTCTTC
.,TRBV5-8,TRBJ1-1,.,CASSLRGAVNTEAFF,TGTGCCAGCAGCTTGCGAGGGGCCGTTAACACTGAAGCTTTCTTT
.,TRBV23-1,TRBJ1-2,.,CARAGDSYLGYTF,TGCGCCAGGGCGGGCGATAGCTATCTTGGCTACACCTTC
.,TRBV5-6,TRBJ2-1,.,CASSRGLEPVGQFF,TGTGCCAGCAGCCGGGGACTCGAGCCTGTAGGGCAGTTCTTC
.,TRBV5-8,TRBJ2-3,once,CASSLAPGLRTDTQYF,TGTGCCAGCAGCTTGGCGCCGGGACTCCGCACAGATACGCAGTATTTT
.,TRBV7-9,TRBJ2-3,.,CASSFSAVTDTQYF,TGTGCCAGCAGCTTTTCGGCGGTCACAGATACGCAGTATTTT
.,TRBV28,TRBJ1-4,.,CASSLSGGRTEKLFF,TGTGCCAGCAGTTTATCTGGGGGGCGGACTGAAAAACTGTTTTTT
.,TRBV28,TRBJ2-4,.,CVVQYKNIQYF,TGTGTTGTACAATATAAAAACATTCAGTACTTC
TRBD2,TRBV6-1,TRBJ2-3,.,CASTPSGRHTQYF,TGTGCCAGCACACCTAGCGGGAGACATACGCAGTATTTT
.,TRBV7-2,TRBJ1-2,.,CASRPGTHTPYGYTF,TGTGCCAGCCGACCCGGGACACATACCCCCTATGGCTACACCTTC
TRBD1,TRBV5-1,TRBJ2-1,.,CASSLDAGGASGRYNEQFF,TGCGCCAGCAGCTTGGACGCAGGGGGCGCCTCGGGGAGATACAATGAGCAGTTCTTC
TRBD1,TRBV11-2,TRBJ1-1,.,CASSLGLGQGANTEAFF,TGTGCCAGCAGCTTAGGGTTGGGACAGGGGGCGAACACTGAAGCTTTCTTT
.,TRBV6-4,TRBJ1-2,.,CASKLTGGHYGYTF,TGTGCCAGCAAACTGACAGGCGGCCACTATGGCTACACCTTC
.,TRBV18,TRBJ2-5,.,CASSLAVQETQYF,TGTGCCAGCTCTCTGGCGGTACAAGAGACCCAGTACTTC
TRBD1,TRBV28,TRBJ2-5,.,CASSTGQSNQETQYF,TGTGCCAGCAGCACGGGACAGTCTAACCAAGAGACCCAGTACTTC
.,TRBV14,TRBJ1-1,.,CASSQAVGASTEAFF,TGTGCCAGCAGCCAAGCTGTAGGGGCTAGCACTGAAGCTTTCTTT
.,TRBV27,TRBJ1-6,.,CASSLRIGISPLHF,TGTGCCAGCAGTCTGAGAATTGGGATTTCACCCCTCCACTTT
TRBD2,TRBV2,TRBJ2-1,once,CASSEASGRGYNEQFF,TGTGCCAGCAGTGAGGCTAGCGGGAGGGGGTACAATGAGCAGTTCTTC
TRBD1,TRBV14,TRBJ1-4,.,CASSPLSGQANEKLFF,TGTGCCAGCAGCCCGCTGTCCGGACAGGCAAATGAAAAACTGTTTTTT
.,TRBV10-3,TRBJ2-2,.,CAISEYGGQFGELFF,TGTGCCATCAGTGAGTACGGGGGACAGTTCGGGGAGCTGTTTTTT
TRBD2,TRBV5-1,TRBJ2-1,.,CASSPDPSGRNEQFF,TGCGCCAGCAGCCCGGACCCGAGCGGGAGGAATGAGCAGTTCTTC
TRBD1,TRBV7-9,TRBJ1-2,once,CASSLTGGAVKGYTF,TGTGCCAGCAGCTTAACAGGGGGCGCCGTTAAAGGCTACACCTTC
.,TRBV2,TRBJ2-3,.,CASSTRLNQAQYF,TGTGCCAGCAGTACCCGACTCAACCAGGCGCAGTATTTT
.,TRBV5-1,TRBJ2-5,.,CASRLSLGVETQYF,TGCGCCAGCCGGCTATCGTTAGGGGTGGAGACCCAGTACTTC
TRBD2,TRBV4-2,TRBJ2-3,few,CASSQGGGGSVGDTQYF,TGTGCCAGCAGCCAAGGGGGAGGCGGGAGTGTCGGAGATACGCAGTATTTT
.,TRBV19,TRBJ1-5,few,CASSMGGNQPQHF,TGTGCCAGTAGTATGGGGGGCAATCAGCCCCAGCATTTT
.,TRBV7-9,TRBJ1-1,few,CASSLGVREPFEAFF,TGTGCCAGCAGCTTAGGAGTCAGGGAACCTTTTGAAGCTTTCTTT
.,TRBV7-9,TRBJ2-7,once,CASSLGRTYEQYF,TGTGCCAGCAGTTTGGGACGGACCTACGAGCAGTACTTC
.,TRBV6-1,TRBJ1-5,.,CASTYSNQPQHF,TGTGCCAGCACCTATAGCAATCAGCCCCAGCATTTT
.,TRBV27,TRBJ2-3,few,CASSSGVTDTQYF,TGTGCCAGCAGTTCCGGGGTTACAGATACGCAGTATTTT
TRBD1,TRBV27,TRBJ1-2,.,CASSRFDREGYGYTF,TGTGCCAGCAGCCGGTTTGACAGGGAGGGCTATGGCTACACCTTC
TRBD1,TRBV6-5,TRBJ1-5,.,CASSKDRGIQPQHF,TGTGCCAGCAGTAAAGACAGGGGAATTCAGCCCCAGCATTTT
TRBD1,TRBV4-1,TRBJ2-5,.,CASSPGGQGTKTQYF,TGCGCCAGCAGCCCAGGCGGACAGGGGACGAAGACCCAGTACTTC
.,TRBV7-2,TRBJ2-1,.,CASGLYNEQFF,TGTGCCAGCGGTCTATACAATGAGCAGTTCTTC
.,TRBV11-1,TRBJ2-7,.,CASSSDMVVRVSGEQYF,TGTGCCAGCAGCTCCGACATGGTGGTCAGGGTCTCCGGAGAGCAGTACTTC
.,TRBV5-4,TRBJ2-5,.,CASSPWTAGWETQYF,TGTGCCAGCAGCCCCTGGACAGCCGGGTGGGAGACCCAGTACTTC
TRBD1,TRBV5-1,TRBJ1-3,.,CASSLVGQGFGNTIYF,TGCGCCAGCAGCTTGGTAGGACAGGGCTTTGGAAACACCATATATTTT
TRBD2,TRBV7-8,TRBJ2-7,.,CASSLNRGGGEQYF,TGTGCCAGCAGCTTAAATCGGGGGGGAGGCGAGCAGTACTTC
TRBD2,TRBV9,TRBJ2-7,once,CASSPRTSGGPYEQYF,TGTGCCAGCAGCCCCCGGACTAGCGGGGGCCCCTACGAGCAGTACTTC
.,TRBV2,TRBJ2-5,.,CASSQGRAETQYF,TGTGCCAGCAGCCAGGGACGAGCAGAGACCCAGTACTTC
.,TRBV5-4,TRBJ2-7,.,CASSLGKVYEQYF,TGTGCCAGCAGCTTGGGTAAAGTATACGAGCAGTACTTC
.,TRBV5-1,TRBJ1-2,.,CASSLDNSGYGYTF,TGCGCCAGCAGCTTGGACAATTCGGGATATGGCTACACCTTC
.,TRBV6-5,TRBJ2-7,.,CASKSGNF,TGTGCCAGCAAAAGCGGAAACTTC
.,TRBV9,TRBJ1-1,few,CASSVEVWAEAFF,TGTGCCAGCAGCGTAGAAGTGTGGGCAGAAGCTTTCTTT
TRBD2,TRBV7-2,TRBJ2-7,few,CASGQRESYEQYF,TGTGCCAGCGGGCAGCGGGAGTCCTACGAGCAGTACTTC
.,TRBV7-8,TRBJ2-3,.,CASSLAIGGGPRADTQYF,TGTGCCAGCAGCTTAGCTATCGGTGGAGGCCCTCGAGCAGATACGCAGTATTTT
.,TRBV7-2,TRBJ1-5,.,CASSLGQLYQPQHF,TGTGCCAGCAGCCTTGGACAGCTATATCAGCCCCAGCATTTT
.,TRBV2,TRBJ1-1,medium-sized,CASTERAGRAEAFF,TGTGCCAGCACCGAAAGGGCCGGGAGGGCTGAAGCTTTCTTT
.,TRBV6-1,TRBJ1-5,.,CASSEGAEYRPQHF,TGTGCCAGCAGTGAAGGCGCCGAGTATCGGCCCCAGCATTTT
TRBD2,TRBV5-1,TRBJ2-1,few,CASRKVAGGPNEQFF,TGCGCCAGCAGAAAAGTAGCGGGAGGGCCTAATGAGCAGTTCTTC
.,TRBV7-9,TRBJ2-4,.,CASSLASVGVSPEYF,TGTGCCAGCAGCTTAGCGAGCGTGGGGGTCTCCCCGGAGTACTTC